Ten or more counts support the clone carrying this T cell receptor (beta chain). Its antigen is undetermined. The data stem from a study of regulatory T cells in long-lasting Graves disease. Overall study context: Graves' disease counted as persistent after over 5 years of antithyroid drugs with positive TSH receptor antibodies. General study findings and limits: Tissue studied was limited to peripheral blood, excluding thyroid tissue. The TCR repertoire of persistent Graves' patients was less diverse than that of newly diagnosed ones.

The CDR3 spans 13 residues. Deletions cut 6 bases from V and 1 base from J, with 7 bases between. Germline CDR1 is SNHLY and CDR2 is FYNNEI. The sample's time point: persistent/refractory GD, antithyroid drugs over 5 years with positive TRAb. Extracted PBMC RNA gave rise to the TCR library. An endocrinology unit in Xi'an, China, supplied the patients. Building the TCR beta libraries relied on iRepertoire HTBI primers, and CDR3 regions underwent Arm-PCR. Each CDR3 protein is one row after TCRdb ran MiXCR on the multiplex PCR reads. The table has around 450,000 distinct CDR3 sequences, roughly 21% seen once.

The source is a female donor with Graves disease. The chain couples TRBV2 to TRBJ1-5; a possible D gene is TRBD1 (5 bases). The sample in question was peripheral blood mononuclear cells (PBMCs), obtained when the disease was refractory, from a patient treated with antithyroid drugs. The CDR3 is CASRGESNQPQHF. The CDR3 DNA reads TGTGCCAGCAGAGGGGAAAGCAATCAGCCCCAGCATTTT.